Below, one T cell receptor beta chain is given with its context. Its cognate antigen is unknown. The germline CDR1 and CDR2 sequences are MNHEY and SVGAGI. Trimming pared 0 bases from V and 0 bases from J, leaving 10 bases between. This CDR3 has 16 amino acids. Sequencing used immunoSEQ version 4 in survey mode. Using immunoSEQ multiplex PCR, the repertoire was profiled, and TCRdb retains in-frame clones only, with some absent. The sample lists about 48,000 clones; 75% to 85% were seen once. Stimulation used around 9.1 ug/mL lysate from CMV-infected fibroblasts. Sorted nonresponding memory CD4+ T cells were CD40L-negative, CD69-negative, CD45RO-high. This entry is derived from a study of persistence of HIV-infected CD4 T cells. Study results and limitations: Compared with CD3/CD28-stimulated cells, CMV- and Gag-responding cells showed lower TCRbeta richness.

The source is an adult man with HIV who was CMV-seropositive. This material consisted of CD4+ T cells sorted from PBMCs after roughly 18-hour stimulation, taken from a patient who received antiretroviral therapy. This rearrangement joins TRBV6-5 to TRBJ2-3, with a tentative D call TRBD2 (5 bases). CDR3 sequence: CASSYSAESSTDTQYF. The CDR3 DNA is TGTGCCAGCAGTTACTCAGCGGAGTCTAGCACAGATACGCAGTATTTT.